These T cell receptor beta chains were read from a single sample in a study of neurological immune-mediated disorders. TCRdb fed the 5' RACE reads into MiXCR, producing one record per CDR3 protein. Of about 79,000 distinct CDR3 sequences in the sample, 13% to 15% are singletons; the top ten hold under 7%. Sequenced sample: PBMCs. These receptors came from a woman aged 50 to 60 in good health. Both conserved end residues are part of each CDR3. The D gene is left open where the match is weak. Rows may omit the clone size; those that give it use once, few, many or a size class.

v_call	j_call	clone_size	d_call	cdr3_aa	cdr3_nt
TRBV12-5	TRBJ2-5	many	.	CASAGREQETQYF	TGTGCTAGCGCCGGCAGGGAGCAAGAGACCCAGTACTTC
TRBV11-2	TRBJ2-1	many	TRBD1	CASSLDRGEYNEQFF	TGTGCCAGCAGCCTCGACAGGGGTGAATACAATGAGCAGTTCTTC
TRBV9	TRBJ2-7	many	.	CASSVGADLRVYEQYF	TGTGCCAGCAGCGTCGGGGCGGACTTACGGGTCTACGAGCAGTACTTC
TRBV20-1	TRBJ1-1	.	TRBD1	CSAYRTGAEAFF	TGCAGTGCCTATCGGACAGGGGCTGAAGCTTTCTTT
TRBV20-1	TRBJ2-6	.	.	CSARVRAGANVLTF	TGCAGTGCTAGAGTAAGAGCTGGGGCCAACGTCCTGACTTTC
TRBV5-5	TRBJ2-1	many	.	CASLIWGTYNEQFF	TGTGCCAGCCTAATCTGGGGAACCTACAATGAGCAGTTCTTC
TRBV6-1	TRBJ1-6	many	TRBD1	CASSRDRGDSPLHF	TGTGCCAGCAGTCGGGACAGGGGTGATTCACCCCTCCACTTT
TRBV7-2	TRBJ1-2	.	.	CASSLAASLSDGYTF	TGTGCCAGCAGCTTAGCGGCCAGCCTCTCGGATGGCTACACCTTC
TRBV27	TRBJ1-6	many	.	CASSRTATGGIQVSPLHF	TGTGCCAGCAGTCGAACTGCCACGGGGGGCATTCAGGTTTCACCCCTCCACTTT
TRBV29-1	TRBJ1-1	many	.	CSVVSVRGSEAFF	TGCAGCGTCGTGTCGGTGCGGGGGTCTGAAGCTTTCTTT
TRBV20-1	TRBJ2-5	many	TRBD1	CSAVPGQGGETQYF	TGCAGTGCTGTCCCGGGACAGGGCGGAGAGACCCAGTACTTC
TRBV20-1	TRBJ2-3	.	TRBD2	CSARAIFTGTSGRARTDTQYF	TGCAGTGCTAGGGCCATATTCACCGGGACTAGCGGGAGGGCCCGCACAGATACGCAGTATTTT
TRBV5-1	TRBJ2-2	many	.	CASSLDPQGSTGELFF	TGCGCCAGCAGCTTGGACCCGCAGGGGAGCACCGGGGAGCTGTTTTTT
TRBV7-6	TRBJ2-5	few	.	CASSHGTPGETQYF	TGTGCCAGCAGCCACGGGACACCGGGGGAGACCCAGTACTTC
TRBV10-3	TRBJ1-2	medium-sized	.	CAISESGRGAYGYTF	TGTGCCATCAGTGAGTCGGGCAGGGGTGCCTATGGCTACACCTTC
TRBV28	TRBJ2-1	many	.	CASSPHRDAPYNEQFF	TGTGCCAGCAGTCCCCATCGTGACGCACCCTACAATGAGCAGTTCTTC
TRBV20-1	TRBJ2-3	few	TRBD2	CSLLAGGVTDTQYF	TGCAGTCTTTTGGCGGGAGGAGTTACAGATACGCAGTATTTT
TRBV7-2	TRBJ2-5	.	TRBD1	CASSQTGGGKTQYF	TGTGCCAGCAGCCAGACAGGGGGGGGAAAGACCCAGTACTTC
TRBV5-1	TRBJ2-7	many	TRBD2	CASSQTTARGYEQYF	TGCGCCAGCAGCCAGACGACTGCGCGGGGGTACGAGCAGTACTTC
TRBV20-1	TRBJ2-1	many	TRBD1	CSARGQGSGEQFF	TGCAGTGCTAGAGGACAGGGATCCGGTGAGCAGTTCTTC
TRBV5-1	TRBJ2-7	few	.	CASSLATTRPYYEQYF	TGCGCCAGCAGCTTGGCCACGACTAGACCTTACTACGAGCAGTACTTC
TRBV12-3/TRBV12-4	TRBJ1-3	many	.	CASTSNSPASGNTIYF	TGTGCCAGCACCTCCAACAGCCCGGCCTCTGGAAACACCATATATTTT
TRBV12-3/TRBV12-4	TRBJ1-3	many	.	CASSLGGTGNTIYF	TGTGCCAGCAGTTTGGGCGGAACTGGAAACACCATATATTTT
TRBV12-3/TRBV12-4	TRBJ2-1	.	TRBD2	CASSLEAGFANEQFF	TGTGCCAGCAGTTTAGAAGCGGGATTCGCCAATGAGCAGTTCTTC
TRBV12-3/TRBV12-4	TRBJ2-7	many	TRBD1	CASSGTGSLTLSYEQYF	TGTGCCAGCAGTGGGACAGGGTCCCTCACACTCTCCTACGAGCAGTACTTC
TRBV20-1	TRBJ2-5	many	.	CSARARSATRDEFGTQYF	TGCAGTGCTAGAGCCCGGTCGGCGACTAGGGATGAGTTCGGGACCCAGTACTTC
TRBV9	TRBJ1-2	many	.	CASSVGQNYGYTF	TGTGCCAGCAGCGTTGGACAGAACTATGGCTACACCTTC
TRBV5-1	TRBJ1-1	many	.	CASSPRDGRDTEAFF	TGCGCCAGCAGCCCCCGGGACGGGAGGGACACTGAAGCTTTCTTT
TRBV20-1	TRBJ1-2	many	.	CSAREVGWDYGYTF	TGCAGTGCTAGAGAGGTTGGGTGGGACTATGGCTACACCTTC
TRBV18	TRBJ2-2	few	.	CASSPEHGAGELFF	TGTGCCAGCTCACCAGAACATGGAGCCGGGGAGCTGTTTTTT
TRBV7-2	TRBJ2-7	many	.	CASSLQTASYEQYF	TGTGCCAGCAGCTTACAAACGGCCTCCTACGAGCAGTACTTC
TRBV28	TRBJ2-5	many	TRBD1	CASSLQGANF	TGTGCCAGCAGTTTACAGGGGGCCAACTTC
TRBV12-3/TRBV12-4	TRBJ2-3	many	.	CASSLHVDTQYF	TGTGCCAGCAGTTTGCACGTGGATACGCAGTATTTT
TRBV5-1	TRBJ1-1	many	.	CASRDIAGANTEAFF	TGCGCCAGCAGGGATATTGCAGGGGCGAACACTGAAGCTTTCTTT
TRBV7-2	TRBJ1-2	many	.	CASSQGINYGYTF	TGTGCCAGCAGTCAAGGGATTAACTATGGCTACACCTTC
TRBV9	TRBJ2-7	many	TRBD2	CASSASGRIGLYEQYF	TGTGCCAGCAGCGCTAGCGGGAGAATTGGCCTCTACGAGCAGTACTTC
TRBV11-2	TRBJ1-1	.	.	CASSRQRTLATEAFF	TGTGCCAGCAGCCGACAGCGGACCTTGGCTACTGAAGCTTTCTTT
TRBV5-1	TRBJ2-1	few	.	CASSEPMLPSSYNEQFF	TGCGCCAGCTCCGAACCTATGCTCCCGAGCTCCTACAATGAGCAGTTCTTC
TRBV7-9	TRBJ2-1	many	.	CASSSTALVRGELVDEQFF	TGTGCCAGCAGTTCGACGGCCCTCGTTCGGGGAGAGTTAGTGGATGAGCAGTTCTTC
TRBV6-5	TRBJ2-5	many	.	CASRPPGQETQYF	TGTGCCAGCAGGCCGCCAGGCCAAGAGACCCAGTACTTC
TRBV20-1	TRBJ2-1	many	.	CSAPTPGPYNEQFF	TGCAGTGCTCCGACCCCGGGACCCTACAATGAGCAGTTCTTC
TRBV7-9	TRBJ2-3	many	TRBD1	CASSLRRTGGADTQYF	TGTGCCAGCAGCTTACGTCGGACAGGAGGAGCAGATACGCAGTATTTT
TRBV6-2/TRBV6-3	TRBJ2-1	many	TRBD2	CASSYLPLGGGLYNEQFF	TGTGCCAGCAGTTACTTGCCGTTGGGGGGAGGGCTCTACAATGAGCAGTTCTTC
TRBV18	TRBJ2-5	many	.	CASSPVVGETQYF	TGTGCCAGCTCACCGGTGGTAGGAGAGACCCAGTACTTC
TRBV5-1	TRBJ2-1	many	TRBD2	CASSLGLASGSNEQFF	TGCGCCAGCAGCTTGGGGCTGGCTAGCGGGAGTAATGAGCAGTTCTTC
TRBV20-1	TRBJ2-7	many	TRBD1	CSALRDRGRIGQYF	TGCAGTGCTCTCCGGGACAGGGGGCGCATAGGGCAGTACTTC
TRBV5-1	TRBJ1-1	many	.	CASSLDMDTEAFF	TGCGCCAGCAGCCTCGACATGGACACTGAAGCTTTCTTT
TRBV5-1	TRBJ2-1	many	.	CASSPEVGAVANEQFF	TGCGCCAGCAGCCCCGAGGTAGGGGCAGTAGCGAATGAGCAGTTCTTC
TRBV20-1	TRBJ1-5	many	.	CSANKWGLRSNQPQHF	TGCAGTGCGAACAAATGGGGACTCAGAAGCAATCAGCCCCAGCATTTT
TRBV12-3/TRBV12-4	TRBJ1-4	few	.	CASSLGQGRMQGEKLFF	TGTGCCAGCAGTTTAGGGCAGGGCCGAATGCAGGGTGAAAAACTGTTTTTT
TRBV9	TRBJ1-2	many	.	CASSVVGVGNYGYTF	TGTGCCAGCAGCGTAGTTGGTGTAGGGAACTATGGCTACACCTTC
TRBV20-1	TRBJ1-1	few	.	CSARDFTGWNTEAFF	TGCAGTGCTAGAGATTTTACAGGGTGGAACACTGAAGCTTTCTTT
TRBV7-2	TRBJ2-7	many	.	CASSLPALYEQYF	TGTGCCAGCAGCTTACCGGCCCTGTACGAGCAGTACTTC
TRBV15	TRBJ2-1	many	TRBD1	CATSRDRGQGEVYNEQFF	TGTGCCACCAGCAGAGATCGGGGACAGGGCGAAGTGTACAATGAGCAGTTCTTC
TRBV6-1	TRBJ1-1	many	.	CASSEIGRQNTEAFF	TGTGCCAGCAGTGAAATAGGGCGACAGAACACTGAAGCTTTCTTT
TRBV7-2	TRBJ1-2	.	TRBD1	CASTLYRGRPDYGYTF	TGTGCCAGCACCTTGTACAGGGGGCGCCCCGACTATGGCTACACCTTC